This T cell receptor (beta chain) was documented in a study of cytomegalovirus exposure and HLA in healthy donors. Trimming removed 0 bases from V and 4 bases from J, with 10 bases in between. Germline CDR1 and CDR2: SGHTS and YDEGEE. CDR3 length: 14 amino acids. For this clone: Its antigen is unidentified.

Study-wide results and caveats: In a later analysis, DRB1 alleles had the most associated TCRs; HLA-C alleles the fewest. Cytomegalovirus status was reportedly diagnosed by the classifier with high sensitivity and specificity.

This PCR relied on a set of 60 Vbeta primers and 13 Jbeta primers. The method was immunoSEQ multiplex PCR; TCRdb's version includes in-frame clones alone and lacks a portion of them. The sample has 140,000 to 150,000 clones; 60% to 80% are singletons. The genes are TRBV5-8 and TRBJ1-1; D might be TRBD1 (6 bases). Sequenced: PBMCs. The source is a male donor in good health and CMV-seronegative. CDR3 residues: CASSLDRAGTEAFF. As DNA, the CDR3 is TGTGCCAGCAGCTTGGACAGGGCGGGCACTGAAGCTTTCTTT.